The 31 T cell receptor beta chains listed next were all sequenced from one sample in a study of cytomegalovirus exposure and HLA in healthy donors. The PCR contained 60 Vbeta and 13 Jbeta primers. The table came from immunoSEQ multiplex PCR; TCRdb's copy has only in-frame clones and leaves some out. The table for this sample gives 95,000 to 150,000 clones. The sample was PBMCs. These receptors were taken from a young man in good health and CMV-seronegative.

On this clone: The same CDR3 is also encoded by other DNA sequences in this sample. This chain uses TRBV13 with TRBJ2-5; D gene unclear. Germline V gene lookup returns CDR1 PRHDT and CDR2 FYEKMQ (reference sequence). The CDR3 runs 11 residues. Trimming cost V 4 bases and J 5 bases, with 5 bases left between them. CDR3 DNA sequence: TGTGCCAGCAGCTCCGGGGAGACCCAGTACTTC. As protein: CASSSGETQYF.

The rearrangement uses TRBV29-1 and TRBJ2-3, with 10 bases aligning to TRBD2. Unmatched junction bases numbered 3, after V lost 4 bases and J lost 2 bases. The CDR3 is made up of 14 amino acids. Germline V gene lookup returns CDR1 SQVTM and CDR2 ANQGSEA. In DNA, the CDR3 is TGCAGCGTTGTGGGACTAGCGCTCACAGATACGCAGTATTTT. Translation: CSVVGLALTDTQYF.

The chain is built from TRBV5-4 and TRBJ2-1; D not certain. The CDR3 extends over 14 amino acids. V lost 9 bases and J lost 1, with 14 bases in between. Germline V gene data show CDR1 as SGHNT and CDR2 as YYREEE (reference sequence). The CDR3 nucleotides are TGTGCCACCGACTCCGGAGCTTCCTACAATGAGCAGTTCTTC. This encodes CATDSGASYNEQFF.

The CDR3 DNA follows: TGTGCCAGCAGCTCGGCCCGAGGGACCCAGTACTTC. Its translation is CASSSARGTQYF. The chain is built from TRBV7-9 and TRBJ2-5; no clear D. V was pared by 4 bases and J by 7 bases, with 10 bases between. The CDR3 consists of 12 residues. From germline, CDR1 is SEHNR and CDR2 FQNEAQ (reference sequence). Variable domain in full (rest from reference TRBV7-9 and TRBJ2-5): DTGVSQNPRHKITKRGQNVTFRCDPISEHNRLYWYRQTLGQGPEFLTYFQNEAQLEKSRLLSDRFSAERPKGSFSTLEIQRTEQGDSAMYLCASSSARGTQYFGPGTRLLVL.

Comments on this clone: The same CDR3 is also encoded by other DNA sequences in this sample. V gene TRBV11-2 combines with J gene TRBJ2-7; D may be TRBD1 (6 bases). The CDR3 is 12 residues long. Per germline, CDR1 SGHAT and CDR2 FQNNGV. V lost 5 bases and J 3 bases, leaving 8 bases between the germline ends. The CDR3 spells CASSLGHYEQYF. CDR3 in DNA: TGTGCCAGCAGCCTGGGACACTACGAGCAGTACTTC.

This sequence joins TRBV6-5 and TRBJ2-1; D not certain. CDR3 length: 16 residues. With 3 bases removed from V and 6 bases from J, the gap between germline ends came to 18 bases. Per the germline V gene, CDR1 is MNHEY and CDR2 is SVGAGI. DNA of the CDR3: TGTGCCAGCAGTTATTTTAAGAGTCCCCCACCCAATGAGCAGTTCTTC. Translation: CASSYFKSPPPNEQFF.

CDR3 sequence reads: CASREGGRTIEQYF. Written as DNA, the CDR3 is TGTGCCAGCAGGGAGGGGGGGCGAACCATCGAGCAGTACTTC. The chain employs TRBV27 and TRBJ2-7, with TRBD2 as a possible D gene (7 bases). The CDR3 is 14 residues long. From germline, CDR1 is MNHEY and CDR2 SMNVEV (reference sequence). The V end lost 6 bases, the J end lost 6 bases, and 18 bases lay between the germline ends.

The V gene is TRBV6-5, the J gene TRBJ2-5; 7 nucleotides match TRBD1. The V gene's germline CDR1 is MNHEY and CDR2 SVGAGI. This CDR3 is built from 14 residues. Trimming cost V 4 bases and J 5 bases; bases outside gene matches: 7. CDR3 bases: TGTGCCAGCAGTTTAAACAGGGGTTTCGAGACCCAGTACTTC. Translating it yields CASSLNRGFETQYF.

The rearrangement uses TRBV5-1 and TRBJ2-7, with a tentative D call TRBD1 (5 bases). CDR1 and CDR2 from the germline V gene are SGHRS and YFSETQ. The CDR3 loop spans 13 amino acids. V was shortened by 2 bases and J by 3 bases, with 9 bases between the two germline ends. Written as DNA, the CDR3 is TGCGCCAGCAGCTTTACAGGATACTACGAGCAGTACTTC. Its translation is CASSFTGYYEQYF.

This chain joins TRBV5-6 and TRBJ1-1, with D uncertain. The length of the CDR3 is 16 residues. CDR1 is SGHDT and CDR2 is YYEEEE in the germline V gene. The ends were cut back, 2 bases at V and 1 base at J, with 15 bases in the middle. CDR3 sequence reads: CASSFVPKSRNTEAFF. The CDR3 nucleotides read TGTGCCAGCAGCTTCGTCCCTAAGTCGCGGAACACTGAAGCTTTCTTT.

The gene calls are TRBV7-3 and TRBJ2-2; 8 bases are shared with TRBD1. The germline V gene has CDR1 SGHTA and CDR2 FQGTGA. CDR3 size: 14 residues. With V trimmed by 5 bases and J by 5 bases, 4 bases remained unmatched. CDR3 protein: CASSPQGETGELFF. As DNA, the CDR3 is TGTGCCAGCAGCCCACAGGGGGAAACCGGGGAGCTGTTTTTT.

The J gene is TRBJ2-1, the V gene TRBV5-1; 9 nucleotides agree with TRBD1. The CDR3 is 14 amino acids. In germline, CDR1 is SGHRS, CDR2 YFSETQ. V lost 0 bases, J lost 12 bases, and 7 bases stayed unmatched. The CDR3 sequence: CASSLGGQGDRQFF. In DNA, the CDR3 is TGCGCCAGCAGCTTGGGGGGACAGGGAGATAGGCAGTTCTTC.

The V gene is TRBV19, the J gene TRBJ2-3; D is unresolved. Trimming took off 3 bases at V and 3 bases at J, with 4 bases between the two ends. Per germline, CDR1 LNHDA and CDR2 SQIVND (reference sequence). There are 12 residues in the CDR3. CDR3: CASSIATDTQYF. In DNA, the CDR3 is TGTGCCAGTAGTATTGCGACAGATACGCAGTATTTT.

The chain employs TRBV9 and TRBJ2-1, with 7 bases matching TRBD2. CDR1 is SGDLS and CDR2 is YYNGEE in the germline V gene. The CDR3 contains 17 residues. The V and J ends lost 4 bases and 6 bases, in that order; junction bases with no gene match: 16. CDR3 residues: CASSFSLGGGIFNEQFF. The CDR3 DNA sequence: TGTGCCAGCAGCTTCTCTCTTGGGGGAGGGATCTTCAATGAGCAGTTCTTC. The full variable domain, in which reference TRBV9 and TRBJ2-1 provide the parts outside the CDR3, is DSGVTQTPKHLITATGQRVTLRCSPRSGDLSVYWYQQSLDQGLQFLIQYYNGEERAKGNILERFSAQQFPDLHSELNLSSLELGDSALYFCASSFSLGGGIFNEQFFGPGTRLTVL.

This chain uses TRBV7-4 with TRBJ1-2, with D maybe TRBD1 (6 bases). The CDR3 extends over 16 amino acids. CDR1 SGHVT and CDR2 SQSDAQ come from the germline V gene. Between the trimmed V and J ends, which lost 5 bases and 8 bases, there was a span of 24 bases. The CDR3 region is CASSPSSATRQEGYTF. In DNA, the CDR3 is TGTGCCAGCAGCCCATCCTCGGCCACCAGACAGGAGGGCTACACCTTC. Based on the CDR3 plus reference TRBV7-4 and TRBJ1-2, the full variable domain is GAGVSQSPRYKVAKRGRDVALRCDSISGHVTLYWYRQTLGQGSEVLTYSQSDAQRDKSGRPSGRFSAERPERSVSTLKIQRTEQGDSAVYLCASSPSSATRQEGYTFGSGTRLTVV.

The V and J genes are TRBV5-1 and TRBJ2-7; 10 bases are a match to TRBD2. V shed 4 bases and J 4 bases; nucleotides not matched to a gene: 5. There are 14 residues in the CDR3. Germline CDR1 is SGHRS and CDR2 is YFSETQ. The DNA of the CDR3 is TGCGCCAGCAGCGAAGGTAGCGGGAGGTACGAGCAGTACTTC. Translating it yields CASSEGSGRYEQYF.

The V gene is TRBV4-1, the J gene TRBJ2-3; a weak D match, TRBD1 (5 bases). Trimming shortened V by 3 bases and J by 3 bases, and 13 bases separated the two germline ends. The CDR3 consists of 15 residues. Per the germline V gene, CDR1 is MGHRA and CDR2 is YSYEKL. The CDR3 region is CASSQDAGKTDTQYF. Here the CDR3 DNA reads TGCGCCAGCAGCCAGGATGCAGGGAAGACAGATACGCAGTATTTT.

This sequence joins TRBV29-1 and TRBJ2-1; 7 nucleotides agree with TRBD2. Per the germline V gene, CDR1 is SQVTM and CDR2 is ANQGSEA. This CDR3 has 13 residues. J lost 7 bases, V lost 1 base, and 4 bases had no gene match. The CDR3 nucleotides are TGCAGCGTTGAAGCCCCGCGGGAGAATGAGCAGTTCTTC. It yields the protein CSVEAPRENEQFF.

The V call is TRBV10-2, the J call TRBJ2-5; 7 bases match TRBD2. J lost 8 bases, V lost 5 bases, and 17 bases had no gene match. Germline CDR1 and CDR2: WSHSY and SAAADI. This CDR3 is built from 16 residues. Here the CDR3 DNA reads TGCGCCAGCAGTCCTCGGGGAGGGGATCCCTCTCGAACCCAGTACTTC. Translation gives CASSPRGGDPSRTQYF.

V gene TRBV19 combines with J gene TRBJ1-4, with 7 bases lining up with TRBD1. Germline-derived CDR1 and CDR2 are LNHDA and SQIVND (reference sequence). V lost 6 bases to trimming and J lost 3 bases; unmatched junction nucleotides: 7. The length of the CDR3 is 15 residues. The CDR3 region has the DNA TGTGCCAGTAGGAATCAGGGACAGCCTAATGAAAAACTGTTTTTT. This encodes CASRNQGQPNEKLFF.

This sequence joins TRBV23-1 and TRBJ2-1, with D possibly being TRBD1 (6 bases). TRBV23-1 is assigned to the ORF class and has an uncertain function. The CDR3 contains 12 residues. Trimming cost V 6 bases and J 4 bases, with 7 bases left between them. The CDR3 sequence is CASRDSYNEQFF. CDR3 DNA: TGCGCCAGCAGGGACAGTTACAATGAGCAGTTCTTC.

This chain joins TRBV4-1 and TRBJ2-4; D might be TRBD1 (5 bases). The CDR3 runs 15 residues. In germline, CDR1 is MGHRA, CDR2 YSYEKL. V was pared by 4 bases and J by 1 base, with 11 bases between. CDR3 protein: CASSLSDKAKNIQYF. CDR3 sequence (DNA): TGCGCCAGCAGCCTTTCGGACAAGGCCAAAAACATTCAGTACTTC.

The J gene is TRBJ1-1, the V gene TRBV4-1; TRBD1 agrees at 10 bases. V lost 4 bases and J lost 6; bases outside the gene matches: 8. This CDR3 comprises 15 residues. In germline, CDR1 is MGHRA, CDR2 YSYEKL. In DNA, the CDR3 is TGCGCCAGCAGCCCCCAGGGACAGGGGTTTCCTGAAGCTTTCTTT. It specifies CASSPQGQGFPEAFF.

The chain joins TRBV5-6 to TRBJ1-6, with TRBD1 matching 8 bases. V shed 3 bases and J 9 bases; nucleotides not matched to a gene: 8. Germline CDR1 SGHDT, CDR2 YYEEEE. The CDR3 is 15 amino acids. In DNA form, the CDR3 reads TGTGCCAGCAGCTCAAGGACAGGGCTGGGTTCACCCCTCCACTTT. It encodes CASSSRTGLGSPLHF.

The V gene is TRBV15, the J gene TRBJ2-1; TRBD2 aligns across 10 bases. Germline V lookup: CDR1 LNHNV, CDR2 YYDKDF (reference sequence). The CDR3 is made up of 15 amino acids. V lost 7 bases and J lost 8; bases outside the gene matches: 11. The CDR3, as DNA: TGTGCCACCACTCCCGGGACTAGCGCGAGGGATGAGCAGTTCTTC. It specifies CATTPGTSARDEQFF. Variable domain in full (rest from reference TRBV15 and TRBJ2-1): DAMVIQNPRYQVTQFGKPVTLSCSQTLNHNVMYWYQQKSSQAPKLLFHYYDKDFNNEADTPDNFQSRRPNTSFCFLDIRSPGLGDTAMYLCATTPGTSARDEQFFGPGTRLTVL.

The chain uses TRBV15 and TRBJ2-7, with TRBD2 matching 8 bases. There are 15 residues in the CDR3. The trim removed 0 bases at V and 0 bases at J, leaving 1 base unmatched. Germline V gives CDR1 LNHNV, CDR2 YYDKDF (reference sequence). Here the CDR3 reads CATSRDRGGSYEQYF. The CDR3 coding sequence is TGTGCCACCAGCAGAGATCGGGGGGGCTCCTACGAGCAGTACTTC.

The rearrangement uses TRBV4-1 and TRBJ2-1; 11 nucleotides line up with TRBD2. CDR3 length: 17 amino acids. Germline lookup yields CDR1 MGHRA and CDR2 YSYEKL. With 0 bases clipped from V and 9 bases from J, the junction kept 10 bases outside the gene matches. This chain's CDR3 is CASSQDPTSGRLGEQFF. The DNA of the CDR3 is TGCGCCAGCAGCCAAGATCCCACTAGCGGGAGACTAGGTGAGCAGTTCTTC.

The J gene is TRBJ2-7, the V gene TRBV5-1; D may be TRBD1 (6 bases). The CDR3 is 13 amino acids. The V end was cut by 7 bases, the J end by 5 bases, with 16 bases between. Germline CDR1 is SGHRS and CDR2 is YFSETQ. The CDR3 spells CASGLQGWDEQYF. CDR3 nucleotide sequence: TGCGCCAGCGGTCTACAGGGATGGGACGAGCAGTACTTC. Full variable domain (outside the CDR3, taken from reference TRBV5-1 and TRBJ2-7): KAGVTQTPRYLIKTRGQQVTLSCSPISGHRSVSWYQQTPGQGLQFLFEYFSETQRNKGNFPGRFSGRQFSNSRSEMNVSTLELGDSALYLCASGLQGWDEQYFGPGTRLTVT.

This sequence joins TRBV7-6 and TRBJ2-7; 10 bases fit TRBD1. CDR1 and CDR2 from the germline V gene are SGHVS and FNYEAQ. This CDR3 is built from 15 residues. V was pared by 1 base and J by 2 bases, with 2 bases of the junction left unmatched. DNA of the CDR3: TGTGCCAGCAGCTTAGGACAGGGGGCCGCCTACGAGCAGTACTTC. Its protein product is CASSLGQGAAYEQYF.

V gene TRBV2 combines with J gene TRBJ1-2; no clear D. The CDR3 length is 11 residues. CDR1 and CDR2 from the germline V gene are SNHLY and FYNNEI. V dropped 8 bases and J dropped 8 bases, with 12 bases sitting between them. The CDR3 DNA reads as TGTGCCAGCGGGTCGGAGTGGGGCTACACCTTC. It yields the protein CASGSEWGYTF.

The chain employs TRBV6-6 and TRBJ1-1; D remains unclear. The germline V and J ends were trimmed by 4 bases and 2 bases, with 5 bases remaining between them. The CDR3 runs to 12 residues. Germline CDR1 MNHNY, CDR2 SVGAGI (reference sequence). As DNA, the CDR3 is TGTGCCAGCAGTTCAGGTAACACTGAAGCTTTCTTT. Protein product: CASSSGNTEAFF.